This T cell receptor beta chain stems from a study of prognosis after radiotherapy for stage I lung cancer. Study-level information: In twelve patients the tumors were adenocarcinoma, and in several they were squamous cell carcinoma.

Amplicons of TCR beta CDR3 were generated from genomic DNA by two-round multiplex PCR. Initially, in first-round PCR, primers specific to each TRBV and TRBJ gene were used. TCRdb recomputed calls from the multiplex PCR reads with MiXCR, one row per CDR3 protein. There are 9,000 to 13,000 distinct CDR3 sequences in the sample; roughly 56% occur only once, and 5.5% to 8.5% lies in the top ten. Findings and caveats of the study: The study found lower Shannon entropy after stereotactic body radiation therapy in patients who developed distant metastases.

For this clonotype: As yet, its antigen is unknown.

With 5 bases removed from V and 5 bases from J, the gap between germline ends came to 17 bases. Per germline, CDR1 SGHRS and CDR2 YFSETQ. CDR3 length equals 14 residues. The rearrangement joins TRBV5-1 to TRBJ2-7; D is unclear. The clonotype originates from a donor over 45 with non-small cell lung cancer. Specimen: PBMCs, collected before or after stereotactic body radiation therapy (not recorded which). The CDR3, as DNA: TGCGCCAGCAGGCAAACCTTAACTGTGCACGAGCAGTACTTC. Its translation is CASRQTLTVHEQYF.